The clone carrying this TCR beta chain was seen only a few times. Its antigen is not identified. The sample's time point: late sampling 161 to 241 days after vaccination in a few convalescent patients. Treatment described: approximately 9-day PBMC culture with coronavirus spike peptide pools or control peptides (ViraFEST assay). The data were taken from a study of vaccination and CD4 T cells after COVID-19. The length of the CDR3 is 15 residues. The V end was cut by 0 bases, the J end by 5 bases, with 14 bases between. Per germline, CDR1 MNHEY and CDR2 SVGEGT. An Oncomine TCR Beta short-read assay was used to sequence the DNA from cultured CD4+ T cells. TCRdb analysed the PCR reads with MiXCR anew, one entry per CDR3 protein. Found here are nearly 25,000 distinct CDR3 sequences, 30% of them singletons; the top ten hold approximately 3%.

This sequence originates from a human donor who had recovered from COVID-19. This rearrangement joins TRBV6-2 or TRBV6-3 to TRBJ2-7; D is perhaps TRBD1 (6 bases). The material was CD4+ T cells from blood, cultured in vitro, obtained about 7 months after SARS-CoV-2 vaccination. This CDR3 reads CASSYSLGTYHEQYF. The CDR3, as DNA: TGTGCCAGCAGTTACTCGCTCGGGACATATCACGAGCAGTACTTC.